These 28 T cell receptor beta chains were sequenced from one sample in a study of CD8+ T cells in alopecia areata. This sample's treatment: oral pan-JAK inhibitor, 5-10 mg twice daily. Following extraction, RNA underwent reverse transcription to cDNA, which served as the sequencing template. Assay used: immunoSEQ multiplex PCR; TCRdb lists only in-frame clones, some missing. This sample has about 120,000 clones; 58% occur once, and the top ten carry roughly 30%. This specimen consisted of CD8+ T cells sorted from blood, obtained at week 4, from a patient treated with tofacitinib. The receptors were gathered from a human donor with alopecia areata.

The chain uses TRBV7-2 and TRBJ2-6; D call uncertain. Per germline, CDR1 SGHTA and CDR2 FQGNSA. The CDR3 length is 15 residues. Between the trimmed V and J ends, which lost 2 bases and 0 bases, there was a span of 5 bases. DNA of the CDR3: TGTGCCAGCAGCTTATACAGCTCTGGGGCCAACGTCCTGACTTTC. Residues: CASSLYSSGANVLTF. Full variable domain (missing parts from reference TRBV7-2 and TRBJ2-6): GAGVSQSPSNKVTEKGKDVELRCDPISGHTALYWYRQSLGQGLEFLIYFQGNSAPDKSGLPSDRFSAERTGGSVSTLTIQRTQQEDSAVYLCASSLYSSGANVLTFGAGSRLTVL.

The rearrangement links TRBV19 to TRBJ2-7; D unresolved. The length of the CDR3 is 11 residues. Trimming stripped 6 bases from V and 4 bases from J, with 7 bases between. CDR1 is LNHDA and CDR2 is SQIVND in the germline V gene (reference sequence). CDR3 sequence: CASSVGYEQYF. The CDR3 coding sequence is TGTGCCAGTAGCGTCGGTTACGAGCAGTACTTC.

V and J are TRBV1 and TRBJ1-2. TRBV1 is flagged as a pseudogene. This CDR3 comprises 9 residues. CDR3 DNA sequence: TGCACCAAGGGTAATGGCTACACCTTC. Residues: CTKGNGYTF.

The chain employs TRBV4-1 and TRBJ2-5, with D hard to call. CDR3 length equals 14 residues. V gave up 1 base and J gave up 5 bases, with 11 bases separating them. Germline V CDR1 and CDR2: MGHRA, YSYEKL. CDR3 loop: CASSQGAIMETQYF. Here the CDR3 DNA reads TGCGCCAGCAGCCAAGGAGCTATTATGGAGACCCAGTACTTC.

This clone was detected only a few times. The CDR3 region has the DNA TGTGCCAGTAATAACGGCCCCTCGGGCTACACCTTC. Residues: CASNNGPSGYTF. The rearrangement links TRBV7-9 to TRBJ1-2; no clear D gene. Trimming shortened V by 9 bases and J by 8 bases, and 16 bases separated the two germline ends. The CDR3 runs 12 residues. Germline V gene sequence: CDR1 SEHNR, CDR2 FQNEAQ (reference sequence). Supplemented by reference TRBV7-9 and TRBJ1-2, the full variable domain reads DTGVSQNPRHKITKRGQNVTFRCDPISEHNRLYWYRQTLGQGPEFLTYFQNEAQLEKSRLLSDRFSAERPKGSFSTLEIQRTEQGDSAMYLCASNNGPSGYTFGSGTRLTVV.

The genes are TRBV7-9 and TRBJ1-2; possible D gene TRBD1, 6 bases. This CDR3 spans 15 amino acids. V was clipped by 0 bases and J by 4 bases, with 12 bases between them. Per germline, CDR1 SEHNR and CDR2 FQNEAQ (reference sequence). The CDR3 spells CASSLALDSLYGYTF. The CDR3 DNA sequence: TGTGCCAGCAGCTTAGCTTTGGACAGCCTCTATGGCTACACCTTC.

The chain joins TRBV9 to TRBJ1-6; D is unresolved. Trimming shortened V by 0 bases and J by 0 bases, and 10 bases separated the two germline ends. CDR3 length equals 17 residues. Germline V lookup: CDR1 SGDLS, CDR2 YYNGEE. CDR3 sequence (DNA): TGTGCCAGCAGCGTAGGCTGGGAGAGCTCCTATAATTCACCCCTCCACTTT. Its translation: CASSVGWESSYNSPLHF.

The chain couples TRBV9 to TRBJ2-5; D not certain. The ends were cut back, 3 bases at V and 2 bases at J, with 14 bases in the middle. Germline CDR1 SGDLS, CDR2 YYNGEE. The CDR3 is 15 residues long. CDR3 in DNA: TGTGCCAGCAGCGCTAACTCCGTCCCTCAAGAGACCCAGTACTTC. Protein: CASSANSVPQETQYF.

This clone was found a few times. The genes are TRBV27 and TRBJ1-1, with D perhaps TRBD1 (5 bases). Germline CDR1 reads MNHEY; CDR2 reads SMNVEV (reference sequence). V lost 5 bases to trimming and J lost 4 bases, with 11 bases between them. This CDR3 is built from 13 residues. In DNA, the CDR3 is TGTGCCAGCAGTGGAGGGGACGGCACTGAAGCTTTCTTT. It translates to CASSGGDGTEAFF.

This chain joins TRBV29-1 and TRBJ2-4; D is unclear. CDR3 length: 12 residues. Trimming cost V 0 bases and J 8 bases, with 8 bases left between them. The germline gives CDR1 SQVTM, CDR2 ANQGSEA. CDR3 nucleotide sequence: TGCAGCGTTGAAGATCGGTCATACATTCAGTACTTC. This encodes CSVEDRSYIQYF.

The genes are TRBV14 and TRBJ2-1; D remains ambiguous. V was cut by 5 bases and J by 7 bases, with 12 bases left in between. Per the germline V gene, CDR1 is SGHDN and CDR2 is FVKESK. The CDR3 is made up of 13 amino acids. The CDR3 DNA reads as TGTGCCAGCAGCTCTTTTAGCCGGAATGAGCAGTTCTTC. Amino acids: CASSSFSRNEQFF.

The chain carries TRBV29-1 and TRBJ1-2; a weak D match, TRBD1 (6 bases). The germline V gene has CDR1 SQVTM and CDR2 ANQGSEA. CDR3 length equals 12 residues. V dropped 1 base and J dropped 5 bases, with 8 bases sitting between them. The CDR3, as DNA: TGCAGCGTTGAAGGCAGGGGATATGGCTACACCTTC. It translates to CSVEGRGYGYTF. Full variable domain (outside the CDR3, taken from reference TRBV29-1 and TRBJ1-2): SAVISQKPSRDICQRGTSLTIQCQVDSQVTMMFWYRQQPGQSLTLIATANQGSEATYESGFVIDKFPISRPNLTFSTLTVSNMSPEDSSIYLCSVEGRGYGYTFGSGTRLTVV.

The CDR3 DNA reads as TGTGCCAGCAGCTTAGGGGGAGGGCAGCCCCAGCATTTT. Translated, it gives CASSLGGGQPQHF. The chain recombines TRBV7-9 with TRBJ1-5, with unresolved D. With 1 base removed from V and 7 bases from J, the gap between germline ends came to 8 bases. The CDR3 is 13 amino acids. Per the germline V gene, CDR1 is SEHNR and CDR2 is FQNEAQ (reference sequence).

The chain combines TRBV2 with TRBJ2-7, with TRBD1 matching 8 bases. V lost 3 bases to trimming and J lost 2 bases; unmatched junction nucleotides: 6. CDR3 size: 15 residues. Germline V gene lookup returns CDR1 SNHLY and CDR2 FYNNEI. The CDR3 region is CASSETGDGAYEQYF. The DNA for the CDR3 is TGTGCCAGCAGTGAGACAGGGGATGGGGCCTACGAGCAGTACTTC. Filled out from reference TRBV2 and TRBJ2-7, the complete variable domain reads EPEVTQTPSHQVTQMGQEVILRCVPISNHLYFYWYRQILGQKVEFLVSFYNNEISEKSEIFDDQFSVERPDGSNFTLKIRSTKLEDSAMYFCASSETGDGAYEQYFGPGTRLTVT.

V usage is TRBV29-1 and J usage is TRBJ1-1, with 9 bases lining up with TRBD1. V lost 6 bases, J lost 4 bases, and 12 bases stayed unmatched. Germline V gives CDR1 SQVTM, CDR2 ANQGSEA. This CDR3 has 15 residues. The CDR3 nucleotides are TGCAGCGTCCCGGGGGGACAGGGTTTGGGCACTGAAGCTTTCTTT. This gives the protein CSVPGGQGLGTEAFF.

This clone has only a few counts. V gene TRBV9 combines with J gene TRBJ1-2; 7 bases line up with TRBD1. The V and J ends lost 1 base and 3 bases, in that order; junction bases with no gene match: 6. The CDR3 extends over 15 amino acids. Germline V gives CDR1 SGDLS, CDR2 YYNGEE. The CDR3 DNA follows: TGTGCCAGCAGCGTATCAGGGGGTAGGGACTATGGCTACACCTTC. It yields the protein CASSVSGGRDYGYTF.

The DNA of the CDR3 is TGTGCCAGCAGCTTACCGGGGCCCACTGAAGCTTTCTTT. Its translation is CASSLPGPTEAFF. This chain uses TRBV7-9 with TRBJ1-1, with D possibly being TRBD1 (5 bases). The CDR3 sequence is 13 residues long. In germline, CDR1 is SEHNR, CDR2 FQNEAQ (reference sequence). The ends were cut back, 2 bases at V and 4 bases at J, with 8 bases in the middle.

The chain links TRBV7-9 to TRBJ2-7, with TRBD1 as a possible D gene (7 bases). CDR1 is SEHNR and CDR2 is FQNEAQ in the germline V gene (reference sequence). The V gene lost 8 bases and the J gene lost 0 bases, with 17 bases spanning the gap. This CDR3 has 15 amino acids. CDR3 nucleotide sequence: TGTGCCAGCGGACCTGGAGGGACAGTCTCCTACGAGCAGTACTTC. Its translation is CASGPGGTVSYEQYF.

This clone was observed a few times. This chain links TRBV18 with TRBJ2-1; D is uncertain. V shed 6 bases and J shed 8 bases, with 17 bases lying between them. The CDR3 spans 14 residues. CDR1 and CDR2 (germline): KGHSH, LQKENI. This CDR3 is CASSPTSGWDEQFF. In DNA form, the CDR3 reads TGTGCCAGCTCCCCGACTTCCGGGTGGGATGAGCAGTTCTTC.

The chain employs TRBV30 and TRBJ2-1; 14 bases agree with TRBD2. Germline V gene lookup returns CDR1 GTSNPN and CDR2 SVGIG (reference sequence). V dropped 0 bases and J dropped 3; count of bases not matched to a gene: 1. The CDR3 is made up of 16 amino acids. In nucleotides, the CDR3 is TGTGCCTGGAGTGTAGGGACTAGCGGGGGCTACAATGAGCAGTTCTTC. Protein: CAWSVGTSGGYNEQFF.

V usage is TRBV29-1 and J usage is TRBJ2-1; TRBD1 agrees at 9 bases. The CDR3 length is 14 residues. Germline CDR1 and CDR2: SQVTM and ANQGSEA. V shed 5 bases, J shed 7 bases, and the junction held 9 bases outside the gene matches. CDR3 residues: CSVFEGQGLNEQFF. The CDR3 nucleotides are TGCAGCGTTTTTGAGGGACAGGGTTTGAATGAGCAGTTCTTC.

J is TRBJ1-1 and V is TRBV29-1; D unresolved. The CDR3 has 12 amino acids. Between the trimmed V and J ends, which lost 6 bases and 6 bases, there was a span of 14 bases. Germline assignment: CDR1 SQVTM and CDR2 ANQGSEA. Written as DNA, the CDR3 is TGCAGCGTCTTCGGCGGTGGAGCTGAAGCTTTCTTT. Translation gives CSVFGGGAEAFF.

The V and J genes are TRBV29-1 and TRBJ2-1; D is possibly TRBD1 (6 bases). Germline assignment: CDR1 SQVTM and CDR2 ANQGSEA. V was shortened by 7 bases and J by 4 bases, with 8 bases between the two germline ends. The CDR3 consists of 11 residues. The CDR3 nucleotides are TGCAGCGCACAGGGTTACAATGAGCAGTTCTTC. Translated, it gives CSAQGYNEQFF.

DNA of the CDR3: TGCAGCGTGGCCCCCGGGACAGGGTACAATGAGCAGTTCTTC. Translation gives CSVAPGTGYNEQFF. The rearrangement joins TRBV29-1 to TRBJ2-1, with 9 bases identical to TRBD1. Germline CDR1 reads SQVTM; CDR2 reads ANQGSEA. Trimming removed 6 bases from V and 4 bases from J; junction bases left unmatched: 7. The CDR3 is 14 residues long.

With regard to this clone: The sample has other DNA sequences that encode this CDR3 too. The J gene is TRBJ2-7, the V gene TRBV30; D is unresolved. CDR1 is GTSNPN and CDR2 is SVGIG in the germline V gene (reference sequence). The germline V and J ends were trimmed by 3 bases and 0 bases, with 6 bases remaining between them. The CDR3 is 12 amino acids. The DNA of the CDR3 is TGTGCCTGGAGAGGGAACTCCTACGAGCAGTACTTC. Protein product: CAWRGNSYEQYF. The full variable domain, completed using reference TRBV30 and TRBJ2-7, is SQTIHQWPATLVQPVGSPLSLECTVEGTSNPNLYWYRQAAGRGLQLLFYSVGIGQISSEVPQNLSASRPQDRQFILSSKKLLLSDSGFYLCAWRGNSYEQYFGPGTRLTVT.

The chain recombines TRBV7-9 with TRBJ2-5, with 8 nucleotides matching TRBD1. CDR1 is SEHNR and CDR2 is FQNEAQ in the germline V gene (reference sequence). This CDR3 is built from 14 residues. The junction had 6 bases not matched to a gene; V was cut back by 5 bases and J by 4 bases. CDR3 coding DNA: TGTGCCAGCAGCAGGACAGGGTTAGGAGAGACCCAGTACTTC. Translated: CASSRTGLGETQYF. The variable domain in full, completed from reference TRBV7-9 and TRBJ2-5, reads DTGVSQNPRHKITKRGQNVTFRCDPISEHNRLYWYRQTLGQGPEFLTYFQNEAQLEKSRLLSDRFSAERPKGSFSTLEIQRTEQGDSAMYLCASSRTGLGETQYFGPGTRLLVL.

This clone was seen only a few times. This rearrangement joins TRBV5-6 to TRBJ2-1, with D unclear. CDR1 SGHDT and CDR2 YYEEEE come from the germline V gene. Between the trimmed V and J ends, which lost 4 bases and 4 bases, there was a span of 15 bases. This CDR3 is built from 15 residues. CDR3 loop: CASSGDTTVYNEQFF. The CDR3, as DNA: TGTGCCAGCAGCGGCGACACAACAGTATACAATGAGCAGTTCTTC.

The rearrangement links TRBV6-1 to TRBJ2-7, with D hard to call. CDR3 size: 17 residues. Looked up from germline, CDR1 is MNHNS and CDR2 is SASEGT. Trimming removed 0 bases from V and 2 bases from J, with 17 bases in between. The CDR3 sequence: CASSEALKVMVPYEQYF. The CDR3 nucleotides read TGTGCCAGCAGTGAAGCGCTTAAAGTCATGGTCCCCTACGAGCAGTACTTC.